The entry below describes one T cell receptor (beta chain). Its antigen is not identified. The data originate from a study of Ad26.COV2.S vaccination and SARS-CoV-2 variants. On the study more broadly: Participants got Ad26.COV2.S intramuscularly, once or twice 56 days apart.

Whole-study findings and limits: Recipients of either vaccine or placebo displayed similar breadth of non-spike TCRs. Placebo recipients showed lower spike-specific TCR breadth than vaccinees.

The treatment: some 19 received Ad26.COV2.S at low or high dose, single or two shots; 5 received placebo; per-sample allocation not given. Material that was analyzed had been drawn on day 63 after the first vaccine or placebo injection. Vaccine was an Ad26 vector expressing Wuhan-strain SARS-CoV-2 spike. Sequencing was performed with immunoSEQ multiplex PCR; in TCRdb, only in-frame clones are kept and a portion is missing. The sample yields a few hundred thousand clones, about 89% seen once. The CDR3 extends over 14 amino acids. Germline V gene sequence: CDR1 ENHRY, CDR2 SYGVKD. The trim removed 8 bases at V and 3 bases at J, leaving 7 bases unmatched.

This chain links TRBV10-3 with TRBJ2-1, with 7 bases that match TRBD2. The sequenced sample was peripheral blood, obtained in a trial of Ad26.COV2.S vaccine versus placebo. The receptor comes from a person between 18 and 65 years old who received the Ad26.COV2.S COVID-19 vaccine or a placebo. CDR3 region: CAIGTSSGYNEQFF. CDR3 bases: TGTGCCATCGGGACGTCTAGCGGCTACAATGAGCAGTTCTTC.